This T cell receptor beta chain was recorded in a study of cytomegalovirus exposure and HLA in healthy donors. Looking at the study overall: Assignment to the Caucasian-associated ancestry cluster applied to 81% of the approximately 420 genotyped donors. Study-level results: Earlier findings revealed that most TCR beta V segments proved productive either about 90% or about 30% of the time. Sequencing had likely introduced a cluster of highly shared sequence variants as an artifact. According to the study, 160 or so TCR beta chains were cytomegalovirus-associated.

As concerns this clone: The antigen is undetermined.

60 Vbeta and 13 Jbeta primers were used in PCR. Profiling relied on immunoSEQ multiplex PCR, and the TCRdb table lists in-frame clones only, not all of them. This sample has 90,000 to 100,000 clones; 65% to 80% occur once, and the top ten carry over 15%. Trimming pared 6 bases from V and 2 bases from J, leaving 14 bases between. This CDR3 spans 14 amino acids. CDR1 is MRHNA, CDR2 SNTAGT, per germline. The source material was PBMCs. This chain links TRBV6-4 with TRBJ2-7, with D maybe TRBD2 (5 bases). The sequence was collected from a man between 60 and 75 years old in good health and CMV-seropositive. CDR3 DNA: TGTGCCAGCAGGGCTTCTTCGGGAACCTACGAGCAGTACTTC. As protein: CASRASSGTYEQYF.